This T cell receptor beta chain was found in a study of control samples from healthy donors and cancer patients. The data were produced by immunoSEQ multiplex PCR, yet TCRdb's version contains in-frame clones alone and is incomplete. The sample lists 160,000 or so clones, approximately 96% occurring once. The CDR3 is made up of 16 amino acids. Germline V CDR1 and CDR2: SGHDT, YYEEEE. The V gene lost 0 bases and the J gene lost 3 bases, with 15 bases spanning the gap. This sequence joins TRBV5-6 and TRBJ1-2, with D hard to call. The sample comprised blood. This TCR derives from a woman in her 30s in good health. CDR3 sequence: CASSLAGEVVHYGYTF. CDR3 DNA sequence: TGTGCCAGCAGCTTGGCCGGAGAGGTCGTCCACTATGGCTACACCTTC.